The 9 T cell receptor beta chains in this list originate from one sample, sequenced in a study of technical replicates of blood from a handful of donors (dated 2017 in TCRdb). The method was the immunoSEQ multiplex PCR assay. The table was pulled from immuneACCESS by TCRdb, which kept in-frame rearrangements only. Such tables lose some clones; where checked, under half of the loss comes from unresolved V genes, and the rest has no known cause. The sample table lists 60,000 to 90,000 clones, around 97% of them with a count of one. Jointly, the top ten make up less than 0.25% of the sample. The material sequenced was T cells isolated from PBMCs. The receptors were sampled from a human donor in good health.

V and J are TRBV6-1 and TRBJ2-7, with a weak D call TRBD1 (5 bases). The length of the CDR3 is 13 residues. The V end lost 4 bases, the J end lost 2 bases, and 9 bases lay between the germline ends. Germline values: CDR1 MNHNS, CDR2 SASEGT. CDR3 region: CASSGTSPYEQYF. The CDR3 nucleotides read TGTGCCAGCAGTGGGACATCCCCCTACGAGCAGTACTTC.

The J gene is TRBJ1-5, the V gene TRBV7-3; D gene unclear. The germline V gene encodes CDR1 SGHTA and CDR2 FQGTGA. The CDR3 has 13 residues. V lost 5 bases and J 4 bases, leaving 9 bases between the germline ends. The CDR3 here is CASSQAMNQPQHF. CDR3 coding DNA: TGTGCCAGCAGCCAGGCAATGAATCAGCCCCAGCATTTT. Using reference TRBV7-3 and TRBJ1-5 for the parts outside the CDR3, the full variable domain is GAGVSQTPSNKVTEKGKYVELRCDPISGHTALYWYRQSLGQGPEFLIYFQGTGAADDSGLPNDRFFAVRPEGSVSTLKIQRTERGDSAVYLCASSQAMNQPQHFGDGTRLSIL.

The J gene is TRBJ1-3, the V gene TRBV2; 9 bases match TRBD1. CDR3 length: 14 amino acids. Germline V CDR1 and CDR2: SNHLY, FYNNEI. V lost 7 bases to trimming and J lost 4 bases; unmatched junction nucleotides: 5. CDR3 sequence reads: CASNPGTGGNTIYF. CDR3 sequence (DNA): TGTGCCAGCAACCCCGGGACAGGGGGAAACACCATATATTTT. Combining the CDR3 with reference TRBV2 and TRBJ1-3 gives the whole variable domain EPEVTQTPSHQVTQMGQEVILRCVPISNHLYFYWYRQILGQKVEFLVSFYNNEISEKSEIFDDQFSVERPDGSNFTLKIRSTKLEDSAMYFCASNPGTGGNTIYFGEGSWLTVV.

The chain has TRBV19 and TRBJ1-5; unclear D gene. In germline, CDR1 is LNHDA, CDR2 SQIVND (reference sequence). Trimming stripped 5 bases from V and 6 bases from J, with 14 bases between. This CDR3 is built from 14 residues. The CDR3 region is CASSFREAGQPQHF. CDR3 in DNA: TGTGCCAGTAGTTTTAGGGAGGCGGGTCAGCCCCAGCATTTT.

The chain has TRBV19 and TRBJ1-1, with D uncertain. This CDR3 is 15 amino acids long. V dropped 8 bases and J dropped 0 bases, with 16 bases sitting between them. The germline V gene encodes CDR1 LNHDA and CDR2 SQIVND (reference sequence). The CDR3 here is CASRPGIIMNTEAFF. CDR3 sequence (DNA): TGTGCCAGTCGACCAGGAATAATAATGAACACTGAAGCTTTCTTT.

The count of this clone is one. This chain connects TRBV7-2 to TRBJ2-1; 8 nucleotides align to TRBD1. The CDR3 length is 14 residues. V gave up 5 bases and J gave up 4 bases; unmatched junction bases: 4. Germline lookup yields CDR1 SGHTA and CDR2 FQGNSA. The CDR3, as DNA: TGTGCCAGCAGCCCCGGGACAGGATACAATGAGCAGTTCTTC. It yields the protein CASSPGTGYNEQFF.

The J gene is TRBJ2-7, the V gene TRBV7-8; D perhaps matches TRBD1 (6 bases). CDR1 is SGHVS and CDR2 is FQNEAQ in the germline V gene. The CDR3 covers 17 residues. The V gene lost 4 bases and the J gene lost 7 bases, with 26 bases spanning the gap. CDR3 bases: TGTGCCAGCAGCTCCACCGGGGTGGAGCAGGGGAGTCGAGAGCAGTACTTC. It translates to CASSSTGVEQGSREQYF.

This clone is a singleton in its sample. This chain uses TRBV12-5 with TRBJ2-2, with a weak D call TRBD1 (5 bases). Per germline, CDR1 LGHNT and CDR2 FRNRAP. CDR3 size: 14 residues. V lost 7 bases and J 3 bases, leaving 12 bases between the germline ends. CDR3: CASDRTGHTGELFF. Written as DNA, the CDR3 is TGTGCTAGTGATCGAACAGGTCACACCGGGGAGCTGTTTTTT.

J is TRBJ2-7 and V is TRBV28; TRBD2 agrees at 7 bases. Losses at the gene ends were 4 bases for V and 3 bases for J; bases not matched to a gene: 6. Germline lookup yields CDR1 MDHEN and CDR2 SYDVKM. The CDR3 extends over 14 amino acids. The CDR3 DNA reads TGTGCCAGCAGTTCTCTAGCGGCACTCTACGAGCAGTACTTC. Amino acid sequence: CASSSLAALYEQYF.